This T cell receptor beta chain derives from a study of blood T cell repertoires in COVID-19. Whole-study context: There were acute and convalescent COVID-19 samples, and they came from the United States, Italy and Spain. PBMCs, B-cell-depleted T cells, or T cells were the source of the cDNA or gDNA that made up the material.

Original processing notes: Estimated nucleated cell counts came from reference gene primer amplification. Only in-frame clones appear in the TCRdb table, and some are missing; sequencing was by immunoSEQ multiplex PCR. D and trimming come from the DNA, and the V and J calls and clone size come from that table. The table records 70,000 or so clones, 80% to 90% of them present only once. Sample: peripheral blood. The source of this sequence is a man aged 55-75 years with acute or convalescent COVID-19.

The CDR3 sequence: CASSLRTQSTDTQYF. The DNA for the CDR3 is TGCGCCAGCAGCTTAAGGACTCAGAGCACAGATACGCAGTATTTT. The V call is TRBV5-1, the J call TRBJ2-3; weak D call: TRBD2 (5 bases). With 2 bases removed from V and 0 bases from J, the gap between germline ends came to 10 bases. Germline V gene lookup returns CDR1 SGHRS and CDR2 YFSETQ. The CDR3 has 15 residues. Supplemented by reference TRBV5-1 and TRBJ2-3, the full variable domain reads KAGVTQTPRYLIKTRGQQVTLSCSPISGHRSVSWYQQTPGQGLQFLFEYFSETQRNKGNFPGRFSGRQFSNSRSEMNVSTLELGDSALYLCASSLRTQSTDTQYFGPGTRLTVL.